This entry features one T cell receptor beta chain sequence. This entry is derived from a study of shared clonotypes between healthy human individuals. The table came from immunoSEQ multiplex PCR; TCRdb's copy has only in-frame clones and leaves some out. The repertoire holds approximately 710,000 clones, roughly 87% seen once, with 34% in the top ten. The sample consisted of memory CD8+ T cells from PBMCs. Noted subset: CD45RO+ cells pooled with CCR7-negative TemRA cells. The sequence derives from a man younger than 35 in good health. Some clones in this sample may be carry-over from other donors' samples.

This chain's CDR3 is CASSRRLAGVAYTETQYF. CDR3 nucleotides: TGTGCCAGCAGTCGGAGGCTAGCGGGAGTCGCTTATACAGAGACCCAGTACTTC. The genes are TRBV27 and TRBJ2-5; 10 bases align to TRBD2. Germline V gene lookup returns CDR1 MNHEY and CDR2 SMNVEV (reference sequence). The CDR3 spans 18 residues. The ends lost 5 bases at V and 4 bases at J; junction bases unmatched: 16.